This record covers a single TCR beta chain. The antigen is undetermined. Here immunoSEQ multiplex PCR was the method, and the copy in TCRdb shows in-frame clones only, minus some. Of roughly 50,000 clones in the sample, 88% were seen once. The data belong to a study of radiotherapy plus CTLA-4 blockade in lung cancer. The overall study: Objective responses were recorded in 15% to 20% of patients, with disease control recorded in 25% to 35%.

Study-level points and caveats: Strongest reported response predictors: early blood clone changes and post-radiation interferon-beta. TCR clones from tumors expanded in blood after radiotherapy plus ipilimumab.

This material consisted of peripheral blood, taken from a patient treated with radiotherapy plus ipilimumab. The TCR sequence derives from a human donor with non-small cell lung cancer whose response to radiotherapy plus ipilimumab could not be evaluated.

CDR3 sequence: CASRSPGQATDTQYF. In DNA form, the CDR3 reads TGTGCCAGCAGGAGTCCGGGACAGGCTACGGATACGCAGTATTTT. The chain carries TRBV28 and TRBJ2-3; 8 nucleotides line up with TRBD1. V was clipped by 6 bases and J by 6 bases; unmatched bases: 11. Germline V lookup: CDR1 MDHEN, CDR2 SYDVKM. CDR3 size: 15 residues. Full variable domain (remainder filled in from reference TRBV28 and TRBJ2-3): DVKVTQSSRYLVKRTGEKVFLECVQDMDHENMFWYRQDPGLGLRLIYFSYDVKMKEKGDIPEGYSVSREKKERFSLILESASTNQTSMYLCASRSPGQATDTQYFGPGTRLTVL.